The T cell receptor (beta chain) under discussion was sequenced for a study of T cells in Graves' hyperthyroidism and ophthalmopathy. Overall study: Peripheral blood was obtained at initial diagnosis, preceding any treatment.

Amplification yielded TCR beta CDR3 regions, with RNA transcripts as the source. Carried out on the TCR CDR3, a first-round RT-PCR used the HTBI primer set. From the multiplex PCR reads, TCRdb called clonotypes with MiXCR, one entry per CDR3 protein. The sample lists under 400,000 distinct CDR3 sequences, approximately 14% occurring once. Study-level findings and limits: Onset of ophthalmopathy came a median roughly 6.9 months after the model predicted it.

As for this clonotype: Antigen unknown. A read error may explain this, as a much larger clone is one base away. Since the CDR3 does not end with the conserved phenylalanine or tryptophan, this likely comes from a read error.

V dropped 2 bases and J dropped 0 bases, with 9 bases sitting between them. The CDR3 totals 15 residues. The germline V gene encodes CDR1 SGHRS and CDR2 YFSETQ. Across 18 months, stable Graves' hyperthyroidism was marked by no progression to ophthalmopathy. Clinical symptoms, serum thyroxine and TRAb, thyroid ultrasound and orbital computed tomography were used for the diagnoses. This TCR was recovered from a woman between 55 and 75 years old with Graves' hyperthyroidism. This chain uses TRBV5-1 with TRBJ2-1; D uncertain. The specimen sequenced was blood. The DNA for the CDR3 is TGCGCCAGCAGCTTTGGGTTGAGCTCCTACAATGAGCAGTTCTGC. Amino acids: CASSFGLSSYNEQFC.